The 27 T cell receptor beta chains below were found in one sample sequenced in a study of blood T cell repertoires in COVID-19. The data were produced by immunoSEQ multiplex PCR, yet TCRdb's version contains in-frame clones alone and is incomplete. The sample includes around 260,000 clones, approximately 92% of them seen just once. Sequencing input: PBMCs or T cells enriched from blood (not recorded which). All receptors come from a woman in her thirties who had recovered from COVID-19.

The rearrangement links TRBV28 to TRBJ1-2; maybe TRBD1 (5 bases). Germline assignment: CDR1 MDHEN and CDR2 SYDVKM. This CDR3 contains 14 residues. Trimming took off 5 bases at V and 3 bases at J, with 13 bases between the two ends. The CDR3 region has the DNA TGTGCCAGCAGTGTCGGGGGAGGGTACTATGGCTACACCTTC. Amino acids: CASSVGGGYYGYTF.

This clone was seen a handful of times. The rearrangement uses TRBV20-1 and TRBJ2-2; TRBD2 agrees at 7 bases. Trimming cost V 3 bases and J 2 bases; bases outside gene matches: 12. Looked up from germline, CDR1 is DFQATT and CDR2 is SNEGSKA (reference sequence). The CDR3 totals 17 residues. The chain's CDR3 is CSASEWLAATNTGELFF. In nucleotides, the CDR3 is TGCAGTGCTAGTGAGTGGCTAGCGGCTACAAACACCGGGGAGCTGTTTTTT.

The rearrangement uses TRBV20-1 and TRBJ2-5, with D possibly being TRBD1 (5 bases). Germline assignment: CDR1 DFQATT and CDR2 SNEGSKA (reference sequence). The CDR3 sequence is 12 residues long. Trimming took 3 bases from V and 5 from J, leaving 10 bases between them. The CDR3 loop is CSASRQGETQYF. In nucleotides, the CDR3 is TGCAGTGCTAGTCGGCAGGGTGAGACCCAGTACTTC.

The chain links TRBV9 to TRBJ1-1; weak D call: TRBD1 (5 bases). Germline V CDR1 and CDR2: SGDLS, YYNGEE. The CDR3 spans 15 residues. The V and J ends lost 3 bases and 5 bases respectively, with 17 bases between them. This CDR3 is CASSAPGGERTEAFF. The CDR3 nucleotides read TGTGCCAGCAGCGCCCCTGGGGGGGAGAGGACTGAAGCTTTCTTT.

Only one count was recorded for this clone. The rearrangement uses TRBV12-3 or TRBV12-4 and TRBJ2-3, with 7 nucleotides matching TRBD2. V was pared by 2 bases and J by 6 bases, with 2 bases of the junction left unmatched. There are 13 residues in the CDR3. The CDR3: CASSLSTSDTQYF. The CDR3 DNA is TGTGCCAGCAGTTTATCGACTAGCGATACGCAGTATTTT.

In its sample, this clone was seen once. The chain links TRBV7-9 to TRBJ1-5, with D tentatively TRBD1 (5 bases). The CDR3 is 15 residues long. With 1 base removed from V and 4 bases from J, the gap between germline ends came to 11 bases. Germline lookup yields CDR1 SEHNR and CDR2 FQNEAQ (reference sequence). The CDR3 DNA reads TGTGCCAGCAGCTTAGATGGGGCCATTAATCAGCCCCAGCATTTT. Protein product: CASSLDGAINQPQHF.

This chain links TRBV19 with TRBJ1-5; 8 bases line up with TRBD1. This CDR3 contains 14 residues. Trimming cost V 5 bases and J 5 bases; bases outside gene matches: 5. The germline gives CDR1 LNHDA, CDR2 SQIVND (reference sequence). In nucleotides, the CDR3 is TGTGCCAGTAGTGACGGGACAGGTTATCAGCCCCAGCATTTT. Translating gives CASSDGTGYQPQHF.

The rearrangement joins TRBV12-3 or TRBV12-4 to TRBJ2-1; D may be TRBD1 (5 bases). Trimming shortened V by 7 bases and J by 6 bases, and 13 bases separated the two germline ends. The CDR3 extends over 13 amino acids. The CDR3 bases are TGTGCCAGCACTCTGGCAGGGTCCAATGAGCAGTTCTTC. This codes for CASTLAGSNEQFF.

The CDR3 here is CASSLAEALGNTIYF. The CDR3 DNA is TGCGCCAGCAGCTTGGCCGAGGCACTAGGAAACACCATATATTTT. V is TRBV5-1 and J is TRBJ1-3; D is unclear. The CDR3 length is 15 residues. The germline V and J ends were trimmed by 0 bases and 4 bases, with 11 bases remaining between them. The germline V gene has CDR1 SGHRS and CDR2 YFSETQ.

V is TRBV6-5 and J is TRBJ2-2; a weak D match, TRBD1 (6 bases). CDR3 size: 16 residues. V was pared by 4 bases and J by 1 base, with 13 bases between. Germline assignment: CDR1 MNHEY and CDR2 SVGAGI. The CDR3 is CASSFSGHQNTGELFF. The CDR3 nucleotides read TGTGCCAGCAGTTTTTCGGGACACCAGAACACCGGGGAGCTGTTTTTT.

This clone was seen once. The chain carries TRBV24-1 and TRBJ2-1; 9 nucleotides align to TRBD1. The CDR3 is made up of 16 amino acids. Germline V CDR1 and CDR2: KGHDR, SFDVKD. V shed 3 bases, J shed 2 bases, and the junction held 4 bases outside the gene matches. In nucleotides, the CDR3 is TGTGCCACCAGTGATCCCGGGACAGGGACCTACAATGAGCAGTTCTTC. Translation gives CATSDPGTGTYNEQFF.

This chain connects TRBV12-3 or TRBV12-4 to TRBJ1-5; maybe TRBD1 (5 bases). The CDR3 has 12 amino acids. Trimming removed 5 bases at V and 6 bases at J, with 8 bases between. The CDR3 DNA follows: TGTGCCAGCAGTAACCAGGGTCAGCCCCAGCATTTT. This gives the protein CASSNQGQPQHF.

The chain is built from TRBV7-9 and TRBJ2-5; TRBD2 might be the D (6 bases). This CDR3 has 13 amino acids. Trimming left V 5 bases short and J 7 bases short, with 14 bases between. Germline values: CDR1 SEHNR, CDR2 FQNEAQ (reference sequence). The CDR3 region is CASSRTTYGTQYF. CDR3 nucleotide sequence: TGTGCCAGCAGCCGGACTACCTACGGGACCCAGTACTTC.

The chain carries TRBV18 and TRBJ2-5, with 9 positions matching TRBD1. Per the germline V gene, CDR1 is KGHSH and CDR2 is LQKENI. The junction had 5 bases not matched to a gene; V was cut back by 7 bases and J by 5 bases. The CDR3 consists of 13 residues. CDR3 loop: CASFTGGRETQYF. CDR3 DNA sequence: TGTGCCAGCTTCACAGGGGGCCGGGAGACCCAGTACTTC.

This clone appeared a few times. The genes are TRBV10-1 and TRBJ1-2; possible D gene TRBD1, 6 bases. Germline V lookup: CDR1 WNHNN, CDR2 SYGVQD (reference sequence). Trimming removed 0 bases from V and 5 bases from J, with 7 bases in between. The CDR3 sequence is 13 residues long. The CDR3, as DNA: TGCGCCAGCAGTGAGTCAGGGACATATGGCTACACCTTC. Encoded protein: CASSESGTYGYTF.

The chain employs TRBV11-2 and TRBJ1-1, with D possibly being TRBD1 (5 bases). V lost 7 bases and J lost 4, with 16 bases in between. In germline, CDR1 is SGHAT, CDR2 FQNNGV. The CDR3 extends over 14 amino acids. The CDR3 nucleotides are TGTGCCAGCACCAGTCCAGGGTGGGGCACTGAAGCTTTCTTT. This gives the protein CASTSPGWGTEAFF.

The chain recombines TRBV19 with TRBJ2-2; 8 bases line up with TRBD1. V was clipped by 6 bases and J by 6 bases; unmatched bases: 6. The germline gives CDR1 LNHDA, CDR2 SQIVND (reference sequence). This CDR3 spans 14 amino acids. This chain's CDR3 is CASSQQGVPGELFF. The CDR3 coding sequence is TGTGCCAGTAGCCAACAGGGGGTCCCCGGGGAGCTGTTTTTT.

The chain joins TRBV19 to TRBJ2-5; D remains ambiguous. This CDR3 has 12 amino acids. V lost 6 bases and J lost 3, with 8 bases in between. In germline, CDR1 is LNHDA, CDR2 SQIVND (reference sequence). As DNA, the CDR3 is TGTGCCAGTAGCCCGAGCGAAGAGACCCAGTACTTC. Translated: CASSPSEETQYF.

This chain joins TRBV7-9 and TRBJ2-1; 13 bases are shared with TRBD2. V was clipped by 5 bases and J by 8 bases; unmatched bases: 6. Germline V gives CDR1 SEHNR, CDR2 FQNEAQ (reference sequence). CDR3 size: 15 residues. The CDR3: CASSPWTSGSHEQFF. Here the CDR3 DNA reads TGTGCCAGCAGCCCTTGGACTAGCGGGAGCCATGAGCAGTTCTTC.

V is TRBV5-6 and J is TRBJ2-3, with D possibly TRBD1 on 5 matching bases. CDR1 SGHDT and CDR2 YYEEEE come from the germline V gene. The CDR3 length is 16 residues. V was trimmed by 0 bases and J by 4 bases, leaving 15 bases between them. For the CDR3, the DNA is TGTGCCAGCAGCTTGGGGTGGCAGGGTTATTCAGATACGCAGTATTTT. Translating it yields CASSLGWQGYSDTQYF. The full variable domain, rest sourced from reference TRBV5-6 and TRBJ2-3, is DAGVTQSPTHLIKTRGQQVTLRCSPKSGHDTVSWYQQALGQGPQFIFQYYEEEERQRGNFPDRFSGHQFPNYSSELNVNALLLGDSALYLCASSLGWQGYSDTQYFGPGTRLTVL.

This sequence joins TRBV9 and TRBJ1-1, with 8 bases that match TRBD1. V lost 0 bases and J lost 2; bases outside the gene matches: 6. The germline V gene has CDR1 SGDLS and CDR2 YYNGEE. CDR3 length: 16 amino acids. The CDR3 DNA sequence: TGTGCCAGCAGCGTAGAGGGGACAGGCCTCAACACTGAAGCTTTCTTT. Protein sequence: CASSVEGTGLNTEAFF.

The chain has TRBV28 and TRBJ1-1; tentative D call: TRBD1 (5 bases). Germline V lookup: CDR1 MDHEN, CDR2 SYDVKM. The CDR3 is 16 residues long. V gave up 3 bases and J gave up 2 bases, with 16 bases separating them. Here the CDR3 reads CASSFREQEVNTEAFF. CDR3 sequence (DNA): TGTGCCAGCAGTTTTCGAGAACAGGAAGTTAACACTGAAGCTTTCTTT.

This chain connects TRBV19 to TRBJ1-1; 7 positions match TRBD1. Trimming removed 4 bases from V and 5 bases from J; junction bases left unmatched: 10. CDR3 length: 15 amino acids. Germline-derived CDR1 and CDR2 are LNHDA and SQIVND (reference sequence). CDR3 DNA sequence: TGTGCCAGTAGTACCTTAAAGACAGGGACGACTGAAGCTTTCTTT. This codes for CASSTLKTGTTEAFF.

The rearrangement links TRBV14 to TRBJ2-1; 13 nucleotides line up with TRBD2. Per the germline V gene, CDR1 is SGHDN and CDR2 is FVKESK. This CDR3 comprises 17 residues. Trimming removed 5 bases from V and 8 bases from J; junction bases left unmatched: 12. Here the CDR3 DNA reads TGTGCCAGCAGCACTCGGACTAGCGGGAGAATATTTCATGAGCAGTTCTTC. Residues: CASSTRTSGRIFHEQFF. Full variable domain (remainder filled in from reference TRBV14 and TRBJ2-1): EAGVTQFPSHSVIEKGQTVTLRCDPISGHDNLYWYRRVMGKEIKFLLHFVKESKQDESGMPNNRFLAERTGGTYSTLKVQPAELEDSGVYFCASSTRTSGRIFHEQFFGPGTRLTVL.

The J gene is TRBJ2-1, the V gene TRBV18; D might be TRBD2 (5 bases). The V gene's germline CDR1 is KGHSH and CDR2 LQKENI. This CDR3 contains 15 residues. The V end was cut by 6 bases, the J end by 0 bases, with 12 bases between. DNA of the CDR3: TGTGCCAGCTCCCCCCGGGGAAGCTCCTACAATGAGCAGTTCTTC. Its translation is CASSPRGSSYNEQFF. Based on the CDR3 plus reference TRBV18 and TRBJ2-1, the full variable domain is NAGVMQNPRHLVRRRGQEARLRCSPMKGHSHVYWYRQLPEEGLKFMVYLQKENIIDESGMPKERFSAEFPKEGPSILRIQQVVRGDSAAYFCASSPRGSSYNEQFFGPGTRLTVL.

The genes are TRBV9 and TRBJ2-2, with a weak D call TRBD1 (6 bases). Germline lookup yields CDR1 SGDLS and CDR2 YYNGEE. This CDR3 spans 17 amino acids. The V end was cut by 0 bases, the J end by 2 bases, with 14 bases between. The CDR3 sequence: CASSVVSGALNTGELFF. In nucleotides, the CDR3 is TGTGCCAGCAGCGTAGTGTCAGGGGCCTTAAACACCGGGGAGCTGTTTTTT.

This chain links TRBV7-3 with TRBJ2-1, with TRBD1 as a possible D gene (5 bases). CDR3 size: 13 residues. V was cut by 5 bases and J by 4 bases, with 9 bases left in between. Germline CDR1 SGHTA, CDR2 FQGTGA. The CDR3 spells CASSDTGYNEQFF. In DNA, the CDR3 is TGTGCCAGCAGCGATACAGGATACAATGAGCAGTTCTTC.